This record looks at one T cell receptor beta chain sequence and its context. In its sample, this clonotype was seen many times. What antigen it recognizes has not been identified. Base qualities are not recorded, but no much larger clone differs from it by a single base. This record belongs to a study of T-cell reconstitution after alpha-beta-depleted transplantation in children (dated by TCRdb to 2016 to 2018). For the study in its entirety: Using TCR repertoire profiling, the study quantitatively followed how T-cell immune reconstitution unfolded in children after TCRalphabeta/CD19-depleted allogeneic hematopoietic cell transplantation.

The library relied on PCR. The listed sequencing device is Illumina HiSeq 2500. TCR library preparation used molecular barcoding, with unique molecular identifiers applied to normalize quantification of the TCRbeta repertoire. The raw public reads went through TCRdb reprocessing: fastp at Q25, MiXCR clone calling, in-frame beta chains kept. Every distinct CDR3 protein forms one entry, paired with its most common genes and DNA. The sample data list some 200,000 distinct CDR3 sequences, and 9.7% of these were observed just once. Of the sample, 5% to 6% is held by the ten largest clones. Taken from cysteine to phenylalanine, the CDR3 has 13 residues. The retained sequence is limited to the CDR3, 39 bases, with the frame set at the first base. The germline V gene encodes CDR1 MDHEN and CDR2 SYDVKM. V is reduced by 11 bases and J by 8 bases, leaving a spacing of 18 bases between them.

The sample was PBMCs from the stem cell graft donor, taken from the stem cell graft. The sequence was obtained from a human donor who donated a stem cell graft to a child with SCID. The chain joins TRBV28 to TRBJ1-4, with the D gene not confidently named. The sequenced DNA: TGTGCCGGTTCCGGTGGCGTAAGGGAAAAACTGTTTTTT. Its translation is CAGSGGVREKLFF.